A single sample is the source of the 9 T cell receptor beta chains below, sequenced in a study of beta chain features in type 1 diabetes. The authors reverse transcribed all of the isolated RNA, so sequencing captured expressed TCRB transcripts. The assay was immunoSEQ multiplex PCR, and TCRdb's table has in-frame clones only and misses some. The repertoire holds about 260,000 clones, with around 68% as singletons. The sequenced sample consisted of naive CD4+ T cells from blood. These receptor sequences come from a man aged 30 to 39 in good health.

The rearrangement uses TRBV7-2 and TRBJ2-1; 8 nucleotides align to TRBD1. V dropped 5 bases and J dropped 12; count of bases not matched to a gene: 6. The CDR3 consists of 12 residues. CDR1 is SGHTA, CDR2 FQGNSA, per germline. The CDR3 loop reads CASSAYRGLQFF. The CDR3 nucleotides read TGTGCCAGCAGCGCATACAGGGGGTTGCAGTTCTTC.

V is TRBV7-2 and J is TRBJ2-5; 10 bases agree with TRBD2. This CDR3 has 16 residues. CDR1 is SGHTA, CDR2 FQGNSA, per germline. With V trimmed by 5 bases and J by 3 bases, 9 bases remained unmatched. The CDR3 DNA reads as TGTGCCAGCAGCCCACAACAACTAGCGGGGAAAGAGACCCAGTACTTC. Its protein is CASSPQQLAGKETQYF.

As DNA, the CDR3 is TGTGCCACAAGACAGGGGCGTAATCAGCCCCAGCATTTT. As protein: CATRQGRNQPQHF. V is TRBV6-5 and J is TRBJ1-5; 8 bases are a match to TRBD1. V lost 10 bases, J lost 4 bases, and 6 bases stayed unmatched. CDR3 length equals 13 residues. Per germline, CDR1 MNHEY and CDR2 SVGAGI.

This clone has more than one count but fewer than ten. The chain has TRBV25-1 and TRBJ2-5; D might be TRBD1 (6 bases). The length of the CDR3 is 13 residues. Germline lookup yields CDR1 MGHDK and CDR2 SYGVNS. Trimming stripped 6 bases from V and 3 bases from J, with 11 bases between. CDR3 sequence: CASSLPGEETQYF. The CDR3 bases are TGTGCCAGCAGCCTCCCAGGGGAAGAGACCCAGTACTTC.

V usage is TRBV29-1 and J usage is TRBJ2-3; tentatively, D is TRBD2 (7 bases). Germline-derived CDR1 and CDR2 are SQVTM and ANQGSEA. The CDR3 is 14 amino acids. V lost 4 bases and J lost 7, with 18 bases in between. The CDR3 reads CSVVGGGSANTQYF. In DNA form, the CDR3 reads TGCAGCGTTGTGGGAGGGGGGTCAGCCAATACGCAGTATTTT.

V usage is TRBV28 and J usage is TRBJ2-7, with D unresolved. The germline V gene has CDR1 MDHEN and CDR2 SYDVKM. This CDR3 spans 12 amino acids. The V gene lost 2 bases and the J gene lost 3 bases, with 5 bases spanning the gap. CDR3 residues: CASSLADYEQYF. CDR3 bases: TGTGCCAGCAGTTTAGCCGACTACGAGCAGTACTTC. Full variable domain (remainder filled in from reference TRBV28 and TRBJ2-7): DVKVTQSSRYLVKRTGEKVFLECVQDMDHENMFWYRQDPGLGLRLIYFSYDVKMKEKGDIPEGYSVSREKKERFSLILESASTNQTSMYLCASSLADYEQYFGPGTRLTVT.

V and J are TRBV6-5 and TRBJ2-3, with 8 bases matching TRBD2. After removal of 6 bases from V and 1 base from J, the junction contained 3 bases not matched to a gene. This CDR3 has 14 amino acids. Germline V gene lookup returns CDR1 MNHEY and CDR2 SVGAGI. Here the CDR3 reads CASSLLAGTDTQYF. The DNA for the CDR3 is TGTGCCAGCAGCCTACTAGCGGGCACAGATACGCAGTATTTT.

The V call is TRBV7-2, the J call TRBJ2-2, with D possibly TRBD2 on 5 matching bases. Germline lookup yields CDR1 SGHTA and CDR2 FQGNSA. Deletions cut 3 bases from V and 10 bases from J, with 12 bases between. This CDR3 is 13 amino acids long. The CDR3 loop reads CASSFGGSVELFF. Here the CDR3 DNA reads TGTGCCAGCAGCTTCGGCGGGTCGGTGGAGCTGTTTTTT.

CDR3 amino acids: CASSLVGEGGYTF. CDR3 sequence (DNA): TGTGCCAGCAGCTTAGTCGGGGAGGGTGGCTACACCTTC. This chain joins TRBV7-2 and TRBJ1-2; no definite D call. The CDR3 runs to 13 residues. The germline gives CDR1 SGHTA, CDR2 FQGNSA. V lost 1 base and J 7 bases, leaving 10 bases between the germline ends.